The 31 T cell receptor beta chains presented below share a single source sample, sequenced in a study of CD8+ T cells in alopecia areata. RNA, once extracted, was reverse transcribed into cDNA for use as the sequencing template. Method: immunoSEQ multiplex PCR; TCRdb's copy keeps in-frame clones and lacks some. Altogether about 110,000 clones are present, 55% to 60% being singletons, with the ten largest covering 23%. Material: NKG2D-low CD8+ T cells sorted from blood. The receptors originated from a human donor with alopecia areata.

The V and J genes are TRBV2 and TRBJ2-2, with a weak D call TRBD2 (5 bases). The length of the CDR3 is 12 residues. Trimming stripped 8 bases from V and 7 bases from J, with 11 bases between. CDR1 SNHLY and CDR2 FYNNEI come from the germline V gene. This CDR3 is CASFARGGELFF. For the CDR3, the DNA is TGTGCCAGCTTCGCCCGGGGCGGGGAGCTGTTTTTT.

V usage is TRBV21-1 and J usage is TRBJ2-3; TRBD2 is the table's D call and was not checked against the DNA. TRBV21-1 is assigned pseudogene status. This CDR3 contains 18 residues. The CDR3: CASSNYFAGTSAPDTQYF. The CDR3 DNA is TGTGCCAGCAGCAACTATTTCGCCGGGACTAGCGCACCTGATACGCAGTATTTT.

The chain is built from TRBV4-2 and TRBJ1-1; the D gene is possibly TRBD1 (5 bases). This CDR3 is built from 17 residues. V lost 1 base to trimming and J lost 0 bases, with 15 bases between them. Germline CDR1 reads LGHNA; CDR2 reads YNFKEQ. The DNA for the CDR3 is TGTGCCAGCAGCCAAGCACGGGGCCTGGGTGTGAACACTGAAGCTTTCTTT. Protein sequence: CASSQARGLGVNTEAFF.

The chain employs TRBV6-5 and TRBJ1-2; possibly TRBD1 for D (5 bases). Trimming took off 0 bases at V and 8 bases at J, with 13 bases between the two ends. In germline, CDR1 is MNHEY, CDR2 SVGAGI. This CDR3 has 14 residues. Here the CDR3 DNA reads TGTGCCAGCAGTTACTCTTTGGGAACAGGAGGCTACACCTTC. This encodes CASSYSLGTGGYTF.

The CDR3 bases are TGTGCCAGCAGCTTTGGCCCGTACGAGCAGTACTTC. Translating gives CASSFGPYEQYF. V usage is TRBV11-2 and J usage is TRBJ2-7; D is ambiguous. The CDR3 length is 12 residues. V lost 3 bases, J lost 4 bases, and 7 bases lay in between. Germline CDR1 SGHAT, CDR2 FQNNGV.

This sequence joins TRBV9 and TRBJ2-4, with D unclear. CDR1 and CDR2 (germline): SGDLS, YYNGEE. V shed 3 bases and J shed 0 bases, with 7 bases lying between them. The CDR3 spans 14 residues. CDR3 DNA: TGTGCCAGCAGCGCTTCGGAAGCCAAAAACATTCAGTACTTC. As protein: CASSASEAKNIQYF.

V is TRBV11-3 and J is TRBJ2-3; a weak D match, TRBD2 (6 bases). CDR3 length equals 19 residues. The germline gives CDR1 SGHNT, CDR2 YENEEA. Between the trimmed V and J ends, which lost 5 bases and 0 bases, there was a span of 24 bases. CDR3 DNA sequence: TGTGCCAGCAGCCCCTGGGAGGCGAGGAAACTAGGGAGCACAGATACGCAGTATTTT. This gives the protein CASSPWEARKLGSTDTQYF.

This clone was detected a few times. The chain has TRBV2 and TRBJ2-1, with D tentatively TRBD2 (6 bases). The CDR3 runs to 11 residues. CDR1 and CDR2 (germline): SNHLY, FYNNEI. V was shortened by 8 bases and J by 5 bases, with 7 bases between the two germline ends. CDR3 loop: CASGGDNEQFF. The CDR3, as DNA: TGTGCCAGCGGAGGGGACAATGAGCAGTTCTTC.

The chain has TRBV28 and TRBJ2-7; 10 bases align to TRBD1. This CDR3 comprises 15 residues. Germline V gives CDR1 MDHEN, CDR2 SYDVKM. J gave up 5 bases and V 9 bases, and 13 bases lay outside the gene matches. CDR3 coding DNA: TGTGCCAGTTATTCCTCCGGGACAGGGGTCCACGAGCAGTACTTC. It codes for CASYSSGTGVHEQYF.

The J gene is TRBJ2-1, the V gene TRBV25-1; 7 nucleotides agree with TRBD2. There are 16 residues in the CDR3. Germline lookup yields CDR1 MGHDK and CDR2 SYGVNS. The ends lost 2 bases at V and 5 bases at J; junction bases unmatched: 9. CDR3 in amino acids: CASSERGGSEDNEQFF. The DNA of the CDR3 is TGTGCCAGCAGTGAACGAGGCGGGAGTGAAGACAATGAGCAGTTCTTC.

The V gene is TRBV4-1, the J gene TRBJ2-1; maybe TRBD2 (5 bases). Germline values: CDR1 MGHRA, CDR2 YSYEKL. V shed 3 bases and J shed 7 bases, with 16 bases lying between them. The CDR3 loop spans 15 amino acids. The CDR3 nucleotides read TGCGCCAGCAGCCAGTTGTCGAATAGCGTGAATGAGCAGTTCTTC. Encoded protein: CASSQLSNSVNEQFF.

This clone was observed a handful of times. The genes are TRBV28 and TRBJ2-7; no firm D call. V lost 3 bases and J lost 3, with 15 bases in between. The CDR3 is 15 residues long. Germline V gene data show CDR1 as MDHEN and CDR2 as SYDVKM. The DNA for the CDR3 is TGTGCCAGCAGTTTTACGGAGATAGATCTCTACGAGCAGTACTTC. It yields the protein CASSFTEIDLYEQYF.

V is TRBV4-1 and J is TRBJ2-7; 7 bases align to TRBD1. Germline V lookup: CDR1 MGHRA, CDR2 YSYEKL. Trimming removed 0 bases from V and 2 bases from J; junction bases left unmatched: 4. The CDR3 contains 15 residues. The CDR3: CASSQEWTGPYEQYF. The CDR3 nucleotides are TGCGCCAGCAGCCAAGAGTGGACAGGTCCCTACGAGCAGTACTTC.

The chain joins TRBV29-1 to TRBJ2-1; D is possibly TRBD1 (6 bases). Trimming cost V 0 bases and J 4 bases, with 10 bases left between them. CDR1 is SQVTM, CDR2 ANQGSEA, per germline. CDR3 length: 14 residues. Here the CDR3 reads CSVEEVGHYNEQFF. The CDR3 DNA reads as TGCAGCGTTGAAGAGGTGGGACATTACAATGAGCAGTTCTTC.

The V and J genes are TRBV13 and TRBJ2-3, with D perhaps matching TRBD2 (6 bases). The CDR3 is 14 residues long. V gave up 5 bases and J gave up 1 base, with 10 bases separating them. CDR1 and CDR2 (germline): PRHDT, FYEKMQ (reference sequence). This CDR3 is CASSTGTRTDTQYF. CDR3 DNA: TGTGCCAGCAGCACCGGGACTCGCACAGATACGCAGTATTTT.

V gene TRBV5-4 combines with J gene TRBJ2-7; 11 nucleotides align to TRBD2. The CDR3 runs 15 residues. V shed 4 bases, J shed 7 bases, and the junction held 10 bases outside the gene matches. Germline V gives CDR1 SGHNT, CDR2 YYREEE (reference sequence). The CDR3 nucleotides read TGTGCCAGCAGCACCGAGACTAGCGGGATCCGTGAGCAGTACTTC. It encodes CASSTETSGIREQYF.

The rearrangement joins TRBV27 to TRBJ2-5, with a tentative D call TRBD1 (6 bases). Trimming removed 4 bases at V and 0 bases at J, with 9 bases between. This CDR3 region has 14 residues. CDR1 MNHEY and CDR2 SMNVEV come from the germline V gene (reference sequence). The CDR3 sequence: CASSSQGYQETQYF. As DNA, the CDR3 is TGTGCCAGCAGTTCCCAGGGGTACCAAGAGACCCAGTACTTC.

The V gene is TRBV5-1, the J gene TRBJ2-7; TRBD1 might be the D (6 bases). Germline V CDR1 and CDR2: SGHRS, YFSETQ. V was shortened by 5 bases and J by 0 bases, with 6 bases between the two germline ends. The CDR3 spans 12 residues. The CDR3 coding sequence is TGCGCCAGCAGGGACAGCTCCTACGAGCAGTACTTC. Amino acids: CASRDSSYEQYF.

The chain links TRBV20-1 to TRBJ2-1; D uncertain. Germline CDR1 reads DFQATT; CDR2 reads SNEGSKA (reference sequence). There are 10 residues in the CDR3. V lost 3 bases and J 8 bases, leaving 5 bases between the germline ends. For the CDR3, the DNA is TGCAGTGCTAGTGCGCATGAGCAGTTCTTC. Protein: CSASAHEQFF.

This clone has just a few counts. The genes are TRBV28 and TRBJ2-6; 13 nucleotides line up with TRBD2. This CDR3 has 18 residues. The germline V gene encodes CDR1 MDHEN and CDR2 SYDVKM. The ends lost 5 bases at V and 2 bases at J; junction bases unmatched: 6. The CDR3 spells CASSTPTSGRTGANVLTF. Written as DNA, the CDR3 is TGTGCCAGCAGTACACCGACTAGCGGGAGGACTGGGGCCAACGTCCTGACTTTC.

This clone occurred a few times. Other DNA sequences in the sample encode the same CDR3. The rearrangement links TRBV28 to TRBJ2-7; D is uncertain. CDR1 and CDR2 from the germline V gene are MDHEN and SYDVKM. The CDR3 is 11 residues long. Trimming stripped 5 bases from V and 3 bases from J, with 5 bases between. CDR3 DNA: TGTGCCAGCAGTCGGAGCTACGAGCAGTACTTC. Amino acids: CASSRSYEQYF.

The chain carries TRBV2 and TRBJ2-5, with D tentatively TRBD2 (6 bases). The ends were cut back, 1 base at V and 2 bases at J, with 8 bases in the middle. Looked up from germline, CDR1 is SNHLY and CDR2 is FYNNEI. CDR3 length equals 14 residues. CDR3 loop: CASSEEGLQETQYF. The CDR3 DNA is TGTGCCAGCAGTGAAGAGGGACTGCAAGAGACCCAGTACTTC.

The CDR3 nucleotides are TGTGCCAGCAGCATCACCGGGGAGCTGTTTTTT. It yields the protein CASSITGELFF. The chain couples TRBV2 to TRBJ2-2; D not certain. Germline lookup yields CDR1 SNHLY and CDR2 FYNNEI. Trimming took 6 bases from V and 4 from J, leaving 3 bases between them. CDR3 length: 11 amino acids.

CDR3 residues: CASSFSLRHEQFF. As DNA, the CDR3 is TGTGCCAGCAGTTTTTCTCTGCGGCATGAGCAGTTCTTC. The V and J genes are TRBV27 and TRBJ2-1; D uncertain. V was cut by 3 bases and J by 8 bases, with 11 bases left in between. This CDR3 spans 13 amino acids. The germline gives CDR1 MNHEY, CDR2 SMNVEV (reference sequence).

V and J are TRBV5-1 and TRBJ1-1; D is unresolved. The CDR3 is made up of 14 amino acids. V lost 5 bases, J lost 4 bases, and 15 bases lay in between. The germline CDR1 and CDR2 sequences are SGHRS and YFSETQ. The CDR3: CASSSDPEGTEAFF. CDR3 coding DNA: TGCGCCAGCAGTTCCGACCCGGAGGGCACTGAAGCTTTCTTT.

The V call is TRBV29-1, the J call TRBJ1-2; D perhaps matches TRBD1 (5 bases). Germline lookup yields CDR1 SQVTM and CDR2 ANQGSEA. This CDR3 is built from 13 residues. Deletions cut 3 bases from V and 3 bases from J, with 11 bases between. This CDR3 reads CSVDAGPYYGYTF. The CDR3 coding sequence is TGCAGCGTTGATGCAGGGCCATACTATGGCTACACCTTC.

This clone came up once. V usage is TRBV2 and J usage is TRBJ1-2; no reliable D call. The CDR3 extends over 11 amino acids. V was pared by 6 bases and J by 6 bases, with 8 bases between. The V gene's germline CDR1 is SNHLY and CDR2 FYNNEI. CDR3 sequence (DNA): TGTGCCAGCAGCACCAGAAATGGCTACACCTTC. Encoded protein: CASSTRNGYTF. The full variable domain, in which reference TRBV2 and TRBJ1-2 provide the parts outside the CDR3, is EPEVTQTPSHQVTQMGQEVILRCVPISNHLYFYWYRQILGQKVEFLVSFYNNEISEKSEIFDDQFSVERPDGSNFTLKIRSTKLEDSAMYFCASSTRNGYTFGSGTRLTVV.

A remark on this clone: This CDR3 is also generated by other DNA sequences in the sample. The chain recombines TRBV5-6 with TRBJ1-1; perhaps TRBD1 as D (5 bases). V gave up 2 bases and J gave up 1 base, with 9 bases separating them. The CDR3 has 14 amino acids. The germline gives CDR1 SGHDT, CDR2 YYEEEE. CDR3 in DNA: TGTGCCAGCAGCTTTGGGACGGGGAACACTGAAGCTTTCTTT. It specifies CASSFGTGNTEAFF.

This clone was counted between two and nine times. The rearrangement joins TRBV27 to TRBJ1-2; D gene uncertain. Germline V gives CDR1 MNHEY, CDR2 SMNVEV (reference sequence). The CDR3 extends over 12 amino acids. Trimming stripped 6 bases from V and 6 bases from J, with 11 bases between. In DNA, the CDR3 is TGTGCCAGCAGGGATGTTGGTGATGGCTACACCTTC. Translated: CASRDVGDGYTF.

In its sample, this clone was seen once. The chain couples TRBV6-5 to TRBJ2-5; D remains unclear. Germline lookup yields CDR1 MNHEY and CDR2 SVGAGI. The CDR3 totals 13 residues. V lost 0 bases and J lost 2, with 4 bases in between. DNA for the CDR3: TGTGCCAGCAGTTACTCGACGCAAGAGACCCAGTACTTC. This gives the protein CASSYSTQETQYF.

The chain recombines TRBV27 with TRBJ2-1; D is ambiguous. V was clipped by 3 bases and J by 0 bases, with 6 bases between them. CDR1 and CDR2 from the germline V gene are MNHEY and SMNVEV (reference sequence). The CDR3 extends over 14 amino acids. In nucleotides, the CDR3 is TGTGCCAGCAGTTTTGGCAGCTCCTACAATGAGCAGTTCTTC. Its protein product is CASSFGSSYNEQFF.